These 4 T cell receptor beta chains were sequenced from one sample in a study of cytomegalovirus exposure and HLA in healthy donors. With 60 Vbeta and 13 Jbeta primers, the PCR was carried out. Some clones are missing from TCRdb's copy, which holds only in-frame ones; the method was immunoSEQ multiplex PCR. Of around 190,000 clones listed, around 77% are singletons. The sample was PBMCs. The receptors shown here come from a man aged 60-69 years in good health and CMV-seronegative.

The chain uses TRBV6-5 and TRBJ1-6, with 7 bases fitting TRBD1. This CDR3 has 15 residues. Looked up from germline, CDR1 is MNHEY and CDR2 is SVGAGI. The V segment lost 4 bases and the J segment 6 bases; nucleotides outside the gene matches: 6. The CDR3 nucleotides are TGTGCCAGCAGTTCGGACAGGAAGGGTAATTCACCCCTCCACTTT. It encodes CASSSDRKGNSPLHF.

This clone was found once. This chain joins TRBV19 and TRBJ1-5, with D possibly TRBD1 on 5 matching bases. Deletions cut 5 bases from V and 6 bases from J, with 11 bases between. Germline-derived CDR1 and CDR2 are LNHDA and SQIVND (reference sequence). The CDR3 consists of 13 residues. CDR3 amino acids: CASSEQEIQPQHF. The CDR3 DNA follows: TGTGCCAGTAGTGAACAGGAGATTCAGCCCCAGCATTTT.

The chain recombines TRBV5-1 with TRBJ1-6; D might be TRBD1 (5 bases). CDR3 length: 16 residues. Trimming pared 0 bases from V and 5 bases from J, leaving 12 bases between. Germline V gene data show CDR1 as SGHRS and CDR2 as YFSETQ. The DNA of the CDR3 is TGCGCCAGCAGCTTGGACAGGACGGGGGATAATTCACCCCTCCACTTT. This codes for CASSLDRTGDNSPLHF.

The CDR3 here is CASSPIAVAGDTQYF. Written as DNA, the CDR3 is TGTGCCAGCTCACCGATAGCCGTGGCGGGAGATACGCAGTATTTT. This chain uses TRBV18 with TRBJ2-3, with a weak D call TRBD2 (5 bases). The V and J ends lost 3 bases and 5 bases respectively, with 15 bases between them. This CDR3 contains 15 residues. Germline V lookup: CDR1 KGHSH, CDR2 LQKENI.